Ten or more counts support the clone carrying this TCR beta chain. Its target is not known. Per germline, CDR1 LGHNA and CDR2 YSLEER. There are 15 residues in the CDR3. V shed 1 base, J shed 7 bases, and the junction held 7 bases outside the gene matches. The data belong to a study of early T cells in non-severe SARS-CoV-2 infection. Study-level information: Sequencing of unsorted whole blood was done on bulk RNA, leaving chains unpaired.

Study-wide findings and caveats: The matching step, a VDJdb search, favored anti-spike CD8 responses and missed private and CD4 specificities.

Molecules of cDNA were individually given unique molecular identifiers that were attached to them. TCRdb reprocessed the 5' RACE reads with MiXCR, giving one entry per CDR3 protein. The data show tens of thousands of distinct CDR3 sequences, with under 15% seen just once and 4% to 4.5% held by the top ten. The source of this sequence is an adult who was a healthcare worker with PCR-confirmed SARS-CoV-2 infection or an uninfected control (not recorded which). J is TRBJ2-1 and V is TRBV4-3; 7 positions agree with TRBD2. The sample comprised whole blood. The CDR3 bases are TGCGCCAGCAGCCAAGGTGCGGGGGTCCTAAATGAGCAGTTCTTC. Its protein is CASSQGAGVLNEQFF.